Shown below are 32 T cell receptor beta chains from a single sample sequenced in a study of long-term antiretroviral therapy in people with HIV (dated by TCRdb to between 2020 and 2023). The immunoSEQ hsTCRB v3.0 assay was used at survey level resolution for TRB variable region sequencing. TCRdb's version of the immuneACCESS table is confined to in-frame rearrangements and falls short of the full clone set. An unresolved V gene accounts for under half of the shortfall where checked; the remainder is of unknown origin. The sample profile shows roughly 34,000 clones; roughly three quarters of them were found once. The ten largest make up about 3.2% of the sample. The sample in question was unsorted PBMCs, obtained 1.9 years after starting antiretroviral therapy. The source of these receptors is a man in his late teens or twenties with HIV.

The chain couples TRBV9 to TRBJ2-7; 9 bases are shared with TRBD1. The V gene's germline CDR1 is SGDLS and CDR2 YYNGEE. The trim removed 2 bases at V and 6 bases at J, leaving 6 bases unmatched. The CDR3 length is 14 residues. The CDR3 bases are TGTGCCAGCAGCGTCCGGACAGGGGACGGCGAGCAGTACTTC. Translating gives CASSVRTGDGEQYF.

The chain couples TRBV28 to TRBJ2-7; D not resolved. Germline CDR1 MDHEN, CDR2 SYDVKM. This CDR3 spans 13 amino acids. The ends were cut back, 3 bases at V and 4 bases at J, with 10 bases in the middle. The CDR3 coding sequence is TGTGCCAGCAGTTTGGCAGTTAAATACGAGCAGTACTTC. This codes for CASSLAVKYEQYF.

This rearrangement joins TRBV9 to TRBJ1-1; 8 nucleotides line up with TRBD1. V was clipped by 3 bases and J by 3 bases; unmatched bases: 10. Germline CDR1 reads SGDLS; CDR2 reads YYNGEE. This CDR3 has 16 residues. CDR3 sequence: CASSARQGLEDTEAFF. The CDR3 bases are TGTGCCAGCAGCGCAAGACAGGGGTTAGAGGACACTGAAGCTTTCTTT. The entire variable domain, with the rest obtained from reference TRBV9 and TRBJ1-1, is as follows: DSGVTQTPKHLITATGQRVTLRCSPRSGDLSVYWYQQSLDQGLQFLIQYYNGEERAKGNILERFSAQQFPDLHSELNLSSLELGDSALYFCASSARQGLEDTEAFFGQGTRLTVV.

The J gene is TRBJ2-1, the V gene TRBV29-1, with D perhaps given as TRBD1 or TRBD2 (5 bases each). CDR1 SQVTM and CDR2 ANQGSEA come from the germline V gene. V was cut by 4 bases and J by 5 bases, with 15 bases left in between. The CDR3 has 14 amino acids. For the CDR3, the DNA is TGCAGCGTTGCCTCCGGGACGGAGGACAATGAGCAGTTCTTC. This translates into CSVASGTEDNEQFF.

The J gene is TRBJ1-3, the V gene TRBV5-4; tentatively, D is TRBD1 (5 bases). The CDR3 sequence is 15 residues long. With 4 bases removed from V and 3 bases from J, the gap between germline ends came to 14 bases. Germline CDR1 is SGHNT and CDR2 is YYREEE (reference sequence). In DNA form, the CDR3 reads TGTGCCAGCAGCCCTTCCGGGGGGGTTGGAAACACCATATATTTT. Encoded protein: CASSPSGGVGNTIYF.

This sequence joins TRBV5-5 and TRBJ2-2; 8 bases line up with TRBD1. CDR3 length equals 15 residues. V lost 3 bases to trimming and J lost 4 bases; unmatched junction nucleotides: 5. Per germline, CDR1 SGHKS and CDR2 YYEKEE (reference sequence). DNA of the CDR3: TGTGCCAGCAGCTCCGGACAGGGAGCCACCGGGGAGCTGTTTTTT. This codes for CASSSGQGATGELFF.

This chain joins TRBV30 and TRBJ2-3, with TRBD2 as a possible D gene (6 bases). Trimming took 5 bases from V and 6 from J, leaving 12 bases between them. The CDR3 is made up of 12 amino acids. Per the germline V gene, CDR1 is GTSNPN and CDR2 is SVGIG (reference sequence). CDR3 in DNA: TGTGCCTGGTCGGGACTTGACGATACGCAGTATTTT. The encoded protein is CAWSGLDDTQYF.

The chain combines TRBV6-5 with TRBJ1-1, with 9 positions matching TRBD1. The CDR3 is 16 residues long. J lost 6 bases, V lost 3 bases, and 11 bases had no gene match. Germline CDR1 and CDR2: MNHEY and SVGAGI. The CDR3 protein is CASSYGQGWSFAEAFF. For the CDR3, the DNA is TGTGCCAGCAGTTATGGACAGGGGTGGAGTTTCGCTGAAGCTTTCTTT.

The chain recombines TRBV5-6 with TRBJ2-3; possible D gene TRBD2, 6 bases. From germline, CDR1 is SGHDT and CDR2 YYEEEE. V was pared by 4 bases and J by 2 bases, with 14 bases between. The CDR3 length is 15 residues. CDR3 DNA: TGTGCCAGCAGCACCTTAGCGGATCTCACAGATACGCAGTATTTT. Its translation: CASSTLADLTDTQYF.

This chain links TRBV10-1 with TRBJ1-1; 9 bases align to TRBD1. The CDR3 totals 13 residues. V shed 6 bases, J shed 5 bases, and the junction held 4 bases outside the gene matches. Germline loops: CDR1 WNHNN, CDR2 SYGVQD (reference sequence). For the CDR3, the DNA is TGCGCCAGCAGGAGGGACAGGGAAACTGAAGCTTTCTTT. Translated, it gives CASRRDRETEAFF.

This clone was seen more than once but under ten times. This chain joins TRBV4-1 and TRBJ2-4; D is unresolved. Germline CDR1 is MGHRA and CDR2 is YSYEKL. The CDR3 consists of 15 residues. The V end lost 0 bases, the J end lost 8 bases, and 14 bases lay between the germline ends. The CDR3 DNA reads as TGCGCCAGCAGCCAAGAAGGGTACCTCAAGGACATTCAGTACTTC. This gives the protein CASSQEGYLKDIQYF.

This rearrangement joins TRBV9 to TRBJ2-1; maybe TRBD2 (6 bases). The V end was cut by 0 bases, the J end by 12 bases, with 13 bases between. The CDR3 is 13 residues long. The germline gives CDR1 SGDLS, CDR2 YYNGEE. The DNA for the CDR3 is TGTGCCAGCAGCGTAGAGGAGGGGAGGAGGCAGTTCTTC. It translates to CASSVEEGRRQFF.

This chain uses TRBV27 with TRBJ1-1; D is unresolved. This CDR3 is 14 amino acids long. V was cut by 2 bases and J by 1 base, with 8 bases left in between. Germline V CDR1 and CDR2: MNHEY, SMNVEV (reference sequence). The CDR3, as DNA: TGTGCCAGCAGTTTAGACCCCAGGAACACTGAAGCTTTCTTT. Translation: CASSLDPRNTEAFF.

The genes are TRBV11-2 and TRBJ2-7, with TRBD1 matching over 12 bases. Per the germline V gene, CDR1 is SGHAT and CDR2 is FQNNGV. The junction had 5 bases not matched to a gene; V was cut back by 6 bases and J by 2 bases. The CDR3 covers 15 residues. Here the CDR3 DNA reads TGTGCCAGCAGATCGGGACAGGGGGCCACCTACGAGCAGTACTTC. It is translated as CASRSGQGATYEQYF.

The gene calls are TRBV29-1 and TRBJ2-3, with TRBD2 as a possible D gene (5 bases). This CDR3 has 15 residues. Germline CDR1 is SQVTM and CDR2 is ANQGSEA. V was cut by 2 bases and J by 5 bases, with 17 bases left in between. In DNA, the CDR3 is TGCAGCGTTGAAAGCGGCAGTAGCAGCGGAGATACGCAGTATTTT. Amino acid sequence: CSVESGSSSGDTQYF.

The chain has TRBV6-6 and TRBJ2-5; no clear D. The CDR3 is made up of 16 amino acids. The V gene lost 6 bases and the J gene lost 2 bases, with 19 bases spanning the gap. Germline-derived CDR1 and CDR2 are MNHNY and SVGAGI (reference sequence). The CDR3 loop is CASSHYRSGWQETQYF. Written as DNA, the CDR3 is TGTGCCAGCAGCCATTACAGATCCGGTTGGCAAGAGACCCAGTACTTC.

The rearrangement links TRBV5-1 to TRBJ1-1; weak D call: TRBD1 (5 bases). The CDR3 runs 13 residues. Germline V gene lookup returns CDR1 SGHRS and CDR2 YFSETQ. V was shortened by 4 bases and J by 0 bases, with 7 bases between the two germline ends. CDR3 sequence reads: CASSVQVNTEAFF. CDR3 DNA: TGCGCCAGCAGCGTACAGGTGAACACTGAAGCTTTCTTT.

This clone was counted only a few times. The chain employs TRBV5-4 and TRBJ2-2; D might be TRBD1 (5 bases). Per the germline V gene, CDR1 is SGHNT and CDR2 is YYREEE (reference sequence). This CDR3 has 14 residues. V lost 5 bases, J lost 4 bases, and 12 bases lay in between. CDR3 region: CASSLDIGTGELFF. CDR3 nucleotides: TGTGCCAGCAGTCTGGACATTGGCACCGGGGAGCTGTTTTTT.

By frequency in the sample, this clone is medium-sized. V is TRBV6-5 and J is TRBJ1-2, with 10 bases aligning to TRBD1. V trimming: 4 bases; J trimming: 2 bases; junction bases outside the gene matches: 7. The V gene's germline CDR1 is MNHEY and CDR2 SVGAGI. The CDR3 has 16 residues. The CDR3 reads CASSSNEGQGNYGYTF. CDR3 coding DNA: TGTGCCAGCAGTTCCAACGAGGGACAGGGGAACTATGGCTACACCTTC.

The chain has TRBV2 and TRBJ1-5; D gene ambiguous. Deletions cut 4 bases from V and 6 bases from J, with 16 bases between. CDR3 length equals 15 residues. In germline, CDR1 is SNHLY, CDR2 FYNNEI. In nucleotides, the CDR3 is TGTGCCAGCAGTGCAGAAGATTTTATAATTCAGCCCCAGCATTTT. Translated: CASSAEDFIIQPQHF. Looking up the rest from reference TRBV2 and TRBJ1-5 gives the full variable domain: EPEVTQTPSHQVTQMGQEVILRCVPISNHLYFYWYRQILGQKVEFLVSFYNNEISEKSEIFDDQFSVERPDGSNFTLKIRSTKLEDSAMYFCASSAEDFIIQPQHFGDGTRLSIL.

The V call is TRBV2, the J call TRBJ2-1; 9 positions agree with TRBD1. Germline V gene data show CDR1 as SNHLY and CDR2 as FYNNEI. CDR3 size: 17 residues. The V segment lost 4 bases and the J segment 14 bases; nucleotides outside the gene matches: 21. In nucleotides, the CDR3 is TGTGCCAGCAGTGGTAATCTGGCGGCCTTGATCCGGGACAGGGAGTTCTTC. Translated, it gives CASSGNLAALIRDREFF.

This clone was observed a single time. V gene TRBV9 combines with J gene TRBJ2-3; 7 bases are shared with TRBD1. The trim removed 4 bases at V and 5 bases at J, leaving 7 bases unmatched. This CDR3 has 14 residues. Germline values: CDR1 SGDLS, CDR2 YYNGEE. The CDR3 DNA sequence: TGTGCCAGCAGCTTCACAGGGGATAAAGATACGCAGTATTTT. Residues: CASSFTGDKDTQYF.

The gene calls are TRBV6-1 and TRBJ2-7; TRBD1 matches 10 bases. The length of the CDR3 is 14 residues. From germline, CDR1 is MNHNS and CDR2 SASEGT. The junction had 7 bases not matched to a gene; V was cut back by 6 bases and J by 5 bases. For the CDR3, the DNA is TGTGCCAGCAGCGACAGGGGGCGTTTTAACGAGCAGTACGTC. This sequence encodes CASSDRGRFNEQYV.

The chain is built from TRBV7-2 and TRBJ1-2, with TRBD1 matching 7 bases. The length of the CDR3 is 16 residues. Germline V gene sequence: CDR1 SGHTA, CDR2 FQGNSA. V trimming: 4 bases; J trimming: 5 bases; junction bases outside the gene matches: 13. The CDR3, as DNA: TGTGCCAGCAGCTCCCTCAGGGGGGGCAGCCGATATGGCTACACCTTC. Encoded protein: CASSSLRGGSRYGYTF.

This clone appeared a few times. CDR3 sequence: CASRVRQGARETQYF. DNA of the CDR3: TGTGCCAGCAGGGTTAGACAGGGGGCCCGGGAGACCCAGTACTTC. The rearrangement joins TRBV2 to TRBJ2-5, with 10 nucleotides matching TRBD1. Germline V gives CDR1 SNHLY, CDR2 FYNNEI. Germline trimming cut 6 bases from V and 5 bases from J; bases unmatched to any gene: 9. The CDR3 totals 15 residues.

This clone was observed a single time. The V call is TRBV6-6, the J call TRBJ1-4; D is unresolved. This CDR3 has 11 amino acids. Germline lookup yields CDR1 MNHNY and CDR2 SVGAGI (reference sequence). V shed 7 bases and J shed 8 bases, with 8 bases lying between them. The CDR3 region has the DNA TGTGCCAGCATGGGTTCCGAAAAACTGTTTTTT. As protein: CASMGSEKLFF.

The rearrangement joins TRBV6-4 to TRBJ2-2, with a tentative D call TRBD1 (5 bases). CDR1 is MRHNA, CDR2 SNTAGT, per germline. The CDR3 has 13 amino acids. V lost 2 bases and J lost 4, with 5 bases in between. Written as DNA, the CDR3 is TGTGCCAGCAGTGACAGGGGCACCGGGGAGCTGTTTTTT. Protein: CASSDRGTGELFF.

This clone appeared a few times. The chain uses TRBV4-1 and TRBJ1-1; 7 nucleotides line up with TRBD1. V gave up 4 bases and J gave up 6 bases; unmatched junction bases: 5. The CDR3 contains 13 residues. Germline CDR1 MGHRA, CDR2 YSYEKL. The DNA for the CDR3 is TGCGCCAGCAGCCCCGACAGGGCCGCTGAAGCTTTCTTT. Protein sequence: CASSPDRAAEAFF.

This rearrangement joins TRBV10-1 to TRBJ2-7; D unresolved. This CDR3 is built from 12 residues. V was clipped by 5 bases and J by 2 bases, with 7 bases between them. Germline V lookup: CDR1 WNHNN, CDR2 SYGVQD (reference sequence). In DNA form, the CDR3 reads TGCGCCAGCAGTCCGGACCCCTACGAGCAGTACTTC. It codes for CASSPDPYEQYF.

The chain couples TRBV5-4 to TRBJ2-1, with TRBD2 identical over 11 bases. Trimming took 6 bases from V and 6 from J; bases not matched to a gene: 11. The CDR3 is 16 residues long. The V gene's germline CDR1 is SGHNT and CDR2 YYREEE (reference sequence). The CDR3 coding sequence is TGTGCCAGCATGGGGAGCCCGGGACTAGCGGCCAATGAGCAGTTCTTC. It specifies CASMGSPGLAANEQFF.

The chain is built from TRBV5-8 and TRBJ1-6; D unclear. This CDR3 is 13 amino acids long. V was shortened by 4 bases and J by 8 bases, with 10 bases between the two germline ends. Germline V lookup: CDR1 SGHTS, CDR2 YDEGEE. The CDR3 nucleotides are TGTGCCAGCAGCCGTTTACTAGATTCACCCCTCCACTTT. This sequence encodes CASSRLLDSPLHF.

V usage is TRBV7-3 and J usage is TRBJ2-5; no definite D call. Deletions cut 4 bases from V and 8 bases from J, with 20 bases between. Germline CDR1 reads SGHTA; CDR2 reads FQGTGA. The CDR3 is 15 residues long. CDR3 sequence reads: CASSSRASSGDTQYF. The CDR3 bases are TGTGCCAGCAGCTCCCGCGCGTCCTCCGGCGACACCCAGTACTTC. The full variable domain, completed using reference TRBV7-3 and TRBJ2-5, is GAGVSQTPSNKVTEKGKYVELRCDPISGHTALYWYRQSLGQGPEFLIYFQGTGAADDSGLPNDRFFAVRPEGSVSTLKIQRTERGDSAVYLCASSSRASSGDTQYFGPGTRLLVL.